What follows are 26 T cell receptor beta chains derived from one specimen sequenced in a study of cytomegalovirus exposure and HLA in healthy donors. Researchers ran the PCR with 60 Vbeta and 13 Jbeta primers. Data came from immunoSEQ multiplex PCR; TCRdb stores just in-frame clones and leaves some out. The repertoire holds approximately 89,000 clones, roughly 85% seen once, with 6.5% to 9% in the top ten. The specimen was PBMCs. These receptors came from a man in his forties in good health and CMV-seropositive.

The gene calls are TRBV4-1 and TRBJ2-3; maybe TRBD1 (6 bases). CDR3 length: 15 residues. CDR1 and CDR2 (germline): MGHRA, YSYEKL. V was pared by 0 bases and J by 7 bases, with 14 bases between. The CDR3 loop is CASSQEAGVANTQYF. The CDR3 nucleotides are TGCGCCAGCAGCCAAGAGGCAGGGGTTGCGAATACGCAGTATTTT.

By share, this clone ranks as medium-sized. One junction end does not reproduce the germline sequence, and a read error may be involved. The chain combines TRBV7-7 with TRBJ2-2; D not resolved. Germline CDR1 reads SSHAT; CDR2 reads FNYEAQ (reference sequence). This CDR3 has 11 amino acids. DNA for the CDR3: TGTGCTAGCAGCACTGGCGGGGAGCTGTTTTTT. Protein: CASSTGGELFF.

This chain joins TRBV9 and TRBJ1-2; tentative D call: TRBD1 (5 bases). Germline CDR1 and CDR2: SGDLS and YYNGEE. The CDR3 runs 12 residues. The V end lost 0 bases, the J end lost 5 bases, and 5 bases lay between the germline ends. The CDR3 coding sequence is TGTGCCAGCAGCGTAGAGGGGTATGGCTACACCTTC. This translates into CASSVEGYGYTF.

V usage is TRBV10-1 and J usage is TRBJ2-1, with 9 bases matching TRBD1. This CDR3 contains 13 residues. Germline CDR1 and CDR2: WNHNN and SYGVQD (reference sequence). V lost 5 bases and J lost 9; bases outside the gene matches: 5. The CDR3 here is CASSNRGQGEQFF. The CDR3 DNA sequence: TGCGCCAGCAGTAACAGGGGGCAGGGTGAGCAGTTCTTC.

The chain links TRBV7-2 to TRBJ2-1; no reliable D call. V dropped 1 base and J dropped 6 bases, with 7 bases sitting between them. There are 13 residues in the CDR3. The germline gives CDR1 SGHTA, CDR2 FQGNSA. This chain's CDR3 is CASSLGVTNEQFF. In DNA, the CDR3 is TGTGCCAGCAGCTTAGGAGTAACCAATGAGCAGTTCTTC.

The gene calls are TRBV28 and TRBJ2-4; TRBD1 agrees at 8 bases. The CDR3 runs to 16 residues. J was trimmed by 2 bases and V by 1 base; bases with no gene match: 4. Germline V gene sequence: CDR1 MDHEN, CDR2 SYDVKM. CDR3 amino acids: CASSLLRTGTKNIQYF. In DNA, the CDR3 is TGTGCCAGCAGTTTATTACGGACAGGGACCAAAAACATTCAGTACTTC.

The rearrangement links TRBV5-1 to TRBJ2-7; 8 bases agree with TRBD2. The CDR3 has 15 residues. Trimming cost V 0 bases and J 6 bases; bases outside gene matches: 8. Germline CDR1 and CDR2: SGHRS and YFSETQ. The CDR3 coding sequence is TGCGCCAGCAGCTTGGTCGTCGGGGGGGTGGGCGAGCAGTACTTC. It translates to CASSLVVGGVGEQYF. Using reference TRBV5-1 and TRBJ2-7 for the parts outside the CDR3, the full variable domain is KAGVTQTPRYLIKTRGQQVTLSCSPISGHRSVSWYQQTPGQGLQFLFEYFSETQRNKGNFPGRFSGRQFSNSRSEMNVSTLELGDSALYLCASSLVVGGVGEQYFGPGTRLTVT.

This clone showed up just a few times. At one of its ends the junction is not consistent with the germline gene, which may arise from a read error. This chain links TRBV7-7 with TRBJ2-7, with 9 positions matching TRBD2. The germline V gene encodes CDR1 SSHAT and CDR2 FNYEAQ (reference sequence). This CDR3 spans 15 amino acids. CDR3 sequence (DNA): TGTGCTAGCAGCTTAGCGAGCGGGGGGCAGTACGAGCAGTACTTC. This translates into CASSLASGGQYEQYF.

This chain connects TRBV5-1 to TRBJ2-1, with 7 bases fitting TRBD2. The germline V gene encodes CDR1 SGHRS and CDR2 YFSETQ. This CDR3 has 15 amino acids. The junction had 11 bases not matched to a gene; V was cut back by 7 bases and J by 4 bases. The CDR3: CASVGGSVRYNEQFF. In nucleotides, the CDR3 is TGCGCCAGCGTTGGCGGGAGTGTCCGTTACAATGAGCAGTTCTTC. The whole variable domain, filled in from reference TRBV5-1 and TRBJ2-1, reads KAGVTQTPRYLIKTRGQQVTLSCSPISGHRSVSWYQQTPGQGLQFLFEYFSETQRNKGNFPGRFSGRQFSNSRSEMNVSTLELGDSALYLCASVGGSVRYNEQFFGPGTRLTVL.

The chain's CDR3 is CASSLFQGGGEQYF. CDR3 sequence (DNA): TGCGCCAGCAGCTTGTTCCAGGGTGGCGGCGAGCAGTACTTC. The chain employs TRBV5-1 and TRBJ2-7; tentatively, D is TRBD1 (5 bases). The CDR3 is 14 residues long. From germline, CDR1 is SGHRS and CDR2 YFSETQ. V shed 1 base and J shed 6 bases, with 14 bases lying between them.

The chain carries TRBV25-1 and TRBJ1-3, with D perhaps TRBD1 (6 bases). This CDR3 region has 13 residues. Per the germline V gene, CDR1 is MGHDK and CDR2 is SYGVNS. Trimming left V 8 bases short and J 4 bases short, with 12 bases between. In DNA form, the CDR3 reads TGTGCCAGCGCGGGGGCAACGGGAAACACCATATATTTT. Protein product: CASAGATGNTIYF. Combining the CDR3 with reference TRBV25-1 and TRBJ1-3 gives the whole variable domain EADIYQTPRYLVIGTGKKITLECSQTMGHDKMYWYQQDPGMELHLIHYSYGVNSTEKGDLSSESTVSRIRTEHFPLTLESARPSHTSQYLCASAGATGNTIYFGEGSWLTVV.

As to this clone: This sample includes further DNA sequences coding for the same CDR3. The gene calls are TRBV27 and TRBJ1-4, with no clear D. This CDR3 is built from 14 residues. V shed 6 bases and J shed 8 bases, with 16 bases lying between them. Germline V gene data show CDR1 as MNHEY and CDR2 as SMNVEV (reference sequence). The CDR3 sequence: CASSPLGREEKLFF. The CDR3 DNA reads as TGTGCCAGCAGCCCCCTTGGGCGGGAGGAAAAACTGTTTTTT.

This clone was detected once. The chain uses TRBV9 and TRBJ1-2; TRBD1 might be the D (6 bases). CDR1 SGDLS and CDR2 YYNGEE come from the germline V gene. CDR3 size: 14 residues. Between the trimmed V and J ends, which lost 6 bases and 6 bases, there was a span of 18 bases. This chain's CDR3 is CASTEQQGLDGYTF. In nucleotides, the CDR3 is TGTGCCAGCACCGAACAACAGGGATTGGATGGCTACACCTTC.

The gene calls are TRBV11-2 and TRBJ1-6; 8 nucleotides match TRBD1. The CDR3 has 17 amino acids. CDR1 SGHAT and CDR2 FQNNGV come from the germline V gene. The J segment lost 0 bases and the V segment lost 3 bases, leaving 4 bases of the junction unmatched. This CDR3 is CASSFRDRSSYNSPLHF. In DNA form, the CDR3 reads TGTGCCAGCAGCTTCCGGGACAGGAGCTCCTATAATTCACCCCTCCACTTT.

The J gene is TRBJ2-1, the V gene TRBV11-2; D is possibly TRBD2 (7 bases). CDR1 is SGHAT, CDR2 FQNNGV, per germline. The CDR3 spans 15 residues. Trimming cost V 4 bases and J 6 bases, with 16 bases left between them. CDR3 DNA: TGTGCCAGCAGCTCCAAGGGGGGGGCTACCAATGAGCAGTTCTTC. This translates into CASSSKGGATNEQFF.

V usage is TRBV5-1 and J usage is TRBJ2-7, with D possibly matching TRBD2 (6 bases). CDR1 is SGHRS, CDR2 YFSETQ, per germline. The V gene lost 0 bases and the J gene lost 3 bases, with 13 bases spanning the gap. There are 15 residues in the CDR3. In DNA form, the CDR3 reads TGCGCCAGCAGCTTGGAACGGGGAGGAAACTACGAGCAGTACTTC. It encodes CASSLERGGNYEQYF.

This chain links TRBV19 with TRBJ1-1; D unresolved. CDR3 length equals 11 residues. Trimming left V 1 base short and J 10 bases short, with 7 bases between. Germline V gives CDR1 LNHDA, CDR2 SQIVND (reference sequence). As DNA, the CDR3 is TGTGCCAGTAGTATAGCGGGGAGAGCTTTCTTT. As protein: CASSIAGRAFF.

V is TRBV9 and J is TRBJ2-1; 12 bases agree with TRBD2. The trim removed 0 bases at V and 8 bases at J, leaving 6 bases unmatched. CDR3 length: 16 residues. Germline values: CDR1 SGDLS, CDR2 YYNGEE. The CDR3, as DNA: TGTGCCAGCAGCGTAGGGACTAGCGGGACTGTGGATGAGCAGTTCTTC. Its protein product is CASSVGTSGTVDEQFF.

This chain joins TRBV6-5 and TRBJ1-6; TRBD1 aligns across 9 bases. CDR3 length equals 14 residues. Germline V gene sequence: CDR1 MNHEY, CDR2 SVGAGI. J lost 11 bases, V lost 6 bases, and 8 bases had no gene match. The DNA for the CDR3 is TGTGCCAGCAGCCCAGGACAGGGGCGTACACCCCTCCACTTT. Its protein is CASSPGQGRTPLHF.

The chain uses TRBV7-6 and TRBJ2-2; tentative D call: TRBD1 (5 bases). Germline CDR1 and CDR2: SGHVS and FNYEAQ. The CDR3 runs 14 residues. The V end was cut by 4 bases, the J end by 6 bases, with 12 bases between. This CDR3 reads CASSYSGMAGELFF. CDR3 nucleotides: TGTGCCAGCAGCTACTCAGGGATGGCCGGGGAGCTGTTTTTT.

The J gene is TRBJ1-2, the V gene TRBV5-5, with TRBD1 as a possible D gene (5 bases). The V gene's germline CDR1 is SGHKS and CDR2 YYEKEE (reference sequence). The CDR3 loop spans 14 amino acids. Trimming left V 4 bases short and J 1 base short, with 11 bases between. CDR3 bases: TGTGCCAGCAGCAATCCGGGGGGTAACTATGGCTACACCTTC. The encoded protein is CASSNPGGNYGYTF.

The chain joins TRBV19 to TRBJ2-7; a weak D match, TRBD2 (7 bases). This CDR3 is 15 amino acids long. V lost 6 bases, J lost 5 bases, and 20 bases lay in between. The germline V gene has CDR1 LNHDA and CDR2 SQIVND (reference sequence). DNA of the CDR3: TGTGCCAGTAGACTCACGGGGGGCGCAGCGGACGAGCAGTACTTC. Translated, it gives CASRLTGGAADEQYF.

This chain joins TRBV7-8 and TRBJ2-3, with D hard to call. The CDR3 covers 13 residues. CDR1 and CDR2 from the germline V gene are SGHVS and FQNEAQ. Trimming pared 3 bases from V and 6 bases from J, leaving 10 bases between. The CDR3 here is CASSFRSRDTQYF. CDR3 bases: TGTGCCAGCAGCTTTCGGTCTCGGGATACGCAGTATTTT. Together with reference TRBV7-8 and TRBJ2-3, the CDR3 gives the full variable domain: GAGVSQSPRYKVAKRGQDVALRCDPISGHVSLFWYQQALGQGPEFLTYFQNEAQLDKSGLPSDRFFAERPEGSVSTLKIQRTQQEDSAVYLCASSFRSRDTQYFGPGTRLTVL.

This chain connects TRBV5-1 to TRBJ2-3; D is unresolved. This CDR3 is built from 14 residues. In germline, CDR1 is SGHRS, CDR2 YFSETQ. V was clipped by 4 bases and J by 2 bases, with 11 bases between them. The CDR3 DNA follows: TGCGCCAGCAGCGTCGGGTCTTACACAGATACGCAGTATTTT. This encodes CASSVGSYTDTQYF. The full variable domain, with the rest looked up from reference TRBV5-1 and TRBJ2-3, is KAGVTQTPRYLIKTRGQQVTLSCSPISGHRSVSWYQQTPGQGLQFLFEYFSETQRNKGNFPGRFSGRQFSNSRSEMNVSTLELGDSALYLCASSVGSYTDTQYFGPGTRLTVL.

The chain recombines TRBV6-6 with TRBJ2-7; TRBD2 matches at 7 bases. This CDR3 region has 14 residues. V shed 4 bases and J 3 bases; nucleotides not matched to a gene: 6. Germline V lookup: CDR1 MNHNY, CDR2 SVGAGI (reference sequence). CDR3 nucleotide sequence: TGTGCCAGCAGTTTTTCCGGGACTAACTACGAGCAGTACTTC. Residues: CASSFSGTNYEQYF.

The sample holds a few counts of this clone. The chain combines TRBV27 with TRBJ1-6; D is ambiguous. Germline CDR1 and CDR2: MNHEY and SMNVEV (reference sequence). The V gene lost 0 bases and the J gene lost 7 bases, with 10 bases spanning the gap. This CDR3 comprises 15 residues. The CDR3 loop is CASSLSSGVNSPLHF. The CDR3 DNA reads TGTGCCAGCAGTTTATCGTCCGGGGTAAATTCACCCCTCCACTTT.